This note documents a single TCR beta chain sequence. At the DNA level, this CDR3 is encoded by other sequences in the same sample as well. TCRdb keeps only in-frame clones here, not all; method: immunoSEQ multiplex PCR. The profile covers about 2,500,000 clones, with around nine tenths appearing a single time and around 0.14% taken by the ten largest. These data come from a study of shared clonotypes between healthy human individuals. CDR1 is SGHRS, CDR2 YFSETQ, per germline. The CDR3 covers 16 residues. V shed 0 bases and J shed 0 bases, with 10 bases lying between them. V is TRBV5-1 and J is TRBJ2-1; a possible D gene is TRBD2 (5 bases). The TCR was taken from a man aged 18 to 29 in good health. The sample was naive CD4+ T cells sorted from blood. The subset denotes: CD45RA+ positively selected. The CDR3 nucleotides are TGCGCCAGCAGCTTGGGGGGAGAGAGCTCCTACAATGAGCAGTTCTTC. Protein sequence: CASSLGGESSYNEQFF. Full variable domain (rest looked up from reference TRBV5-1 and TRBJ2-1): KAGVTQTPRYLIKTRGQQVTLSCSPISGHRSVSWYQQTPGQGLQFLFEYFSETQRNKGNFPGRFSGRQFSNSRSEMNVSTLELGDSALYLCASSLGGESSYNEQFFGPGTRLTVL.